The 19 T cell receptor beta chains below were found in one sample sequenced in a study of T cells in Graves' hyperthyroidism and ophthalmopathy. Amplification targeted TCR beta CDR3 regions from RNA transcripts. The HTBI primer set was used in a first-round RT-PCR of the TCR CDR3. MiXCR was run by TCRdb on the multiplex PCR reads, yielding one entry per CDR3 protein. The sample contains 650,000 to 700,000 distinct CDR3 sequences, roughly 17% of which appear only once. Sample: blood. The origin of the receptors is a man aged 50 to 59 with Graves' hyperthyroidism.

This clonotype was seen many times. This chain links TRBV10-3 with TRBJ1-6, with 11 bases identical to TRBD1. The CDR3 has 15 amino acids. The ends lost 0 bases at V and 9 bases at J; junction bases unmatched: 1. The V gene's germline CDR1 is ENHRY and CDR2 SYGVKD. The DNA for the CDR3 is TGTGCCATCAGTGAGTCGGACAGGGGGCTTTCACCCCTCCACTTT. As protein: CAISESDRGLSPLHF.

This clonotype was picked up a small number of times. The chain has TRBV6-2 or TRBV6-3 and TRBJ1-2, with 9 bases fitting TRBD1. Germline assignment: CDR1 MNHEY and CDR2 SVGEGT. The CDR3 contains 14 residues. The trim removed 5 bases at V and 4 bases at J, leaving 5 bases unmatched. CDR3 amino acids: CASSNGQGPYGYTF. CDR3 bases: TGTGCCAGCAGTAACGGACAGGGGCCCTATGGCTACACCTTC.

At least ten counts were recorded for this clonotype. The genes are TRBV12-3 or TRBV12-4 and TRBJ2-7, with 10 bases lining up with TRBD1. This CDR3 is built from 15 residues. The trim removed 5 bases at V and 4 bases at J, leaving 8 bases unmatched. This chain's CDR3 is CASSGPGQGQYEQYF. DNA for the CDR3: TGTGCCAGCAGTGGACCGGGACAGGGGCAATACGAGCAGTACTTC.

J is TRBJ1-2 and V is TRBV2; 7 bases are shared with TRBD1. The CDR3 has 13 residues. V lost 4 bases to trimming and J lost 8 bases; unmatched junction nucleotides: 7. Germline-derived CDR1 and CDR2 are SNHLY and FYNNEI. The CDR3 nucleotides read TGTGCCAGCAGTGTGGAGGGGGCGCGAGGCTACACCTTC. Translated, it gives CASSVEGARGYTF.

This clonotype was seen at least ten times. V gene TRBV28 combines with J gene TRBJ2-2; TRBD2 might be the D (5 bases). Trimming cost V 7 bases and J 4 bases, with 10 bases left between them. In germline, CDR1 is MDHEN, CDR2 SYDVKM. This CDR3 contains 13 residues. As DNA, the CDR3 is TGTGCCAGCATCTCGACTACCACCGGGGAGCTGTTTTTT. This translates into CASISTTTGELFF.

This clonotype was recorded a few times. The V call is TRBV3-1, the J call TRBJ2-7; D unresolved. Germline loops: CDR1 LGHDT, CDR2 YNNKEL (reference sequence). CDR3 size: 15 residues. Trimming took 4 bases from V and 3 from J, leaving 16 bases between them. CDR3 sequence: CASSPGFEQIYEQYF. The CDR3 DNA sequence: TGTGCCAGCAGCCCCGGTTTTGAACAGATCTACGAGCAGTACTTC.

This clonotype has just a few counts. This chain joins TRBV5-1 and TRBJ2-3, with TRBD2 matching 7 bases. The length of the CDR3 is 14 residues. CDR1 and CDR2 (germline): SGHRS, YFSETQ. J lost 0 bases, V lost 4 bases, and 2 bases had no gene match. The CDR3 loop reads CASSIAGSTDTQYF. In DNA form, the CDR3 reads TGCGCCAGCAGCATAGCGGGTAGCACAGATACGCAGTATTTT.

This chain links TRBV10-2 with TRBJ2-7; TRBD2 matches at 9 bases. CDR1 is WSHSY, CDR2 SAAADI, per germline. The V segment lost 3 bases and the J segment 4 bases; nucleotides outside the gene matches: 4. CDR3 length: 14 residues. CDR3 protein: CASSDASGTYEQYF. Written as DNA, the CDR3 is TGCGCCAGCAGTGATGCTAGCGGGACTTACGAGCAGTACTTC.

The V gene is TRBV6-2 or TRBV6-3, the J gene TRBJ2-7; D is perhaps TRBD1 (5 bases). Germline CDR1 is MNHEY and CDR2 is SVGEGT. This CDR3 contains 15 residues. CDR3 DNA: TGTGCGATCGGACATCGGCAAACGGGTTCCTACGAGCAGTACTTC. Translated, it gives CAIGHRQTGSYEQYF.

This clonotype was seen a few times. This rearrangement joins TRBV10-3 to TRBJ2-1, with a tentative D call TRBD2 (6 bases). CDR3 size: 14 residues. V shed 9 bases and J shed 5 bases, with 17 bases lying between them. In germline, CDR1 is ENHRY, CDR2 SYGVKD. This CDR3 is CAMRDSLYDNEQFF. The CDR3 region has the DNA TGTGCCATGAGGGACTCCCTATACGACAATGAGCAGTTCTTC.

This clonotype came up a few times. V is TRBV2 and J is TRBJ1-5, with D possibly matching TRBD1 (5 bases). CDR3 length: 15 residues. The germline V gene encodes CDR1 SNHLY and CDR2 FYNNEI. V lost 3 bases and J 0 bases, leaving 9 bases between the germline ends. CDR3 coding DNA: TGTGCCAGCAGTGACGGGGGGGATAGCAATCAGCCCCAGCATTTT. Translation: CASSDGGDSNQPQHF. The entire variable domain, with the rest obtained from reference TRBV2 and TRBJ1-5, is as follows: EPEVTQTPSHQVTQMGQEVILRCVPISNHLYFYWYRQILGQKVEFLVSFYNNEISEKSEIFDDQFSVERPDGSNFTLKIRSTKLEDSAMYFCASSDGGDSNQPQHFGDGTRLSIL.

This clonotype was counted a few times. The chain employs TRBV20-1 and TRBJ1-2; no firm D call. The CDR3 covers 13 residues. Germline V CDR1 and CDR2: DFQATT, SNEGSKA (reference sequence). Trimming removed 6 bases from V and 0 bases from J, with 11 bases in between. The CDR3 loop reads CSAPTDANYGYTF. For the CDR3, the DNA is TGCAGTGCGCCGACCGATGCTAACTATGGCTACACCTTC.

The rearrangement uses TRBV6-1 and TRBJ2-5; D unresolved. Germline V gene data show CDR1 as MNHNS and CDR2 as SASEGT. The CDR3 sequence is 13 residues long. CDR3 nucleotide sequence: TGTGCACAACCTGGTGGGGAACAAGAGACCCAGTACTTC. It is translated as CAQPGGEQETQYF.

This clonotype has just a few counts. The DNA of the CDR3 is TGCGCCAGCAGCCAAGTGGGGCCCCCGAGGGAGGTACCCTACGAGCAGTACTTC. It specifies CASSQVGPPREVPYEQYF. V is TRBV4-1 and J is TRBJ2-7; weak D call: TRBD2 (6 bases). The CDR3 extends over 18 amino acids. Trimming stripped 1 base from V and 2 bases from J, with 21 bases between. Germline V lookup: CDR1 MGHRA, CDR2 YSYEKL.

This chain connects TRBV18 to TRBJ2-3; maybe TRBD2 (5 bases). Trimming took 3 bases from V and 0 from J, leaving 10 bases between them. This CDR3 has 15 residues. Per the germline V gene, CDR1 is KGHSH and CDR2 is LQKENI. The CDR3 DNA reads as TGTGCCAGCTCACCTAGCGCCTCTAGCACAGATACGCAGTATTTT. The encoded protein is CASSPSASSTDTQYF.

There are many counts of this clonotype. The junction and the germline gene differ at one end; a read error may be behind it. The CDR3 nucleotides read TGTGCCAGCAGCGTAGCTAGCGGGAGCAGCACAGATACGCAGTATTTT. Translation gives CASSVASGSSTDTQYF. J is TRBJ2-3 and V is TRBV7-8; 10 bases agree with TRBD2. This CDR3 has 16 amino acids. Germline V CDR1 and CDR2: SGHVS, FQNEAQ. The full variable domain, its missing parts supplied by reference TRBV7-8 and TRBJ2-3, is GAGVSQSPRYKVAKRGQDVALRCDPISGHVSLFWYQQALGQGPEFLTYFQNEAQLDKSGLPSDRFFAERPEGSVSTLKIQRTQQEDSAVYLCASSVASGSSTDTQYFGPGTRLTVL.

There are a few counts of this clonotype. The rearrangement links TRBV5-1 to TRBJ2-1, with 8 bases matching TRBD1. The V and J ends lost 5 bases and 4 bases, in that order; junction bases with no gene match: 11. This CDR3 contains 16 residues. In germline, CDR1 is SGHRS, CDR2 YFSETQ. The CDR3 region is CASSPSTTGGYNEQFF. DNA for the CDR3: TGCGCCAGCAGTCCTAGCACTACAGGGGGGTACAATGAGCAGTTCTTC.

This clonotype was seen repeatedly, ten times or more. The rearrangement links TRBV27 to TRBJ2-7; D may be TRBD1 or TRBD2 (6 bases each). This CDR3 has 14 amino acids. CDR1 is MNHEY, CDR2 SMNVEV, per germline (reference sequence). The germline V and J ends were trimmed by 2 bases and 5 bases, with 13 bases remaining between them. The CDR3 spells CASSLRGGGNEQYF. DNA for the CDR3: TGTGCCAGCAGTTTAAGAGGGGGAGGCAACGAGCAGTACTTC.

The J gene is TRBJ1-3, the V gene TRBV5-8; no clear D. This CDR3 has 15 amino acids. Trimming stripped 0 bases from V and 4 bases from J, with 11 bases between. Germline lookup yields CDR1 SGHTS and CDR2 YDEGEE. CDR3 coding DNA: TGTGCCAGCAGCTTGGCCCTAGGTGGCGGAAACACCATATATTTT. This sequence encodes CASSLALGGGNTIYF.